One sample yielded the 29 T cell receptor beta chains listed below, sequenced in a study of blood T cell repertoires in COVID-19. Clones were sequenced by immunoSEQ multiplex PCR, and TCRdb holds only the in-frame ones, with some missing. The repertoire has 100,000 to 150,000 clones, roughly 80% of them found once; the top ten carry approximately 2%. Sequencing was performed on peripheral blood. The receptors shown here come from a man between 65 and 85 years old with acute or convalescent COVID-19.

The chain couples TRBV29-1 to TRBJ1-1, with TRBD1 identical over 8 bases. This CDR3 comprises 13 residues. The junction had 5 bases not matched to a gene; V was cut back by 3 bases and J by 5 bases. Germline assignment: CDR1 SQVTM and CDR2 ANQGSEA. The CDR3 nucleotides read TGCAGCGTTGACTCGGGACAGGCGACTGAAGCTTTCTTT. This sequence encodes CSVDSGQATEAFF.

This clone showed up just a few times. The gene calls are TRBV5-5 and TRBJ1-1; D is uncertain. With 0 bases removed from V and 1 base from J, the gap between germline ends came to 13 bases. Germline assignment: CDR1 SGHKS and CDR2 YYEKEE (reference sequence). The CDR3 extends over 16 amino acids. The DNA of the CDR3 is TGTGCCAGCAGCTTGGCAGTATTGACAACGAACACTGAAGCTTTCTTT. It is translated as CASSLAVLTTNTEAFF.

The chain joins TRBV4-2 to TRBJ1-1; D is perhaps TRBD1 (5 bases). The V gene's germline CDR1 is LGHNA and CDR2 YNFKEQ. V lost 0 bases, J lost 3 bases, and 17 bases lay in between. The CDR3 consists of 17 residues. CDR3 nucleotide sequence: TGTGCCAGCAGCCAAGAGCCGGGAGTCATGGGGCACACTGAAGCTTTCTTT. Translation: CASSQEPGVMGHTEAFF.

V gene TRBV28 combines with J gene TRBJ2-5; the match to TRBD2 covers 10 bases. Losses at the gene ends were 4 bases for V and 1 base for J; bases not matched to a gene: 6. Germline assignment: CDR1 MDHEN and CDR2 SYDVKM. The CDR3 has 16 amino acids. DNA for the CDR3: TGTGCCAGCAGTTCCGAGCGGGGGGGTATCCAAGAGACCCAGTACTTC. Encoded protein: CASSSERGGIQETQYF.

The chain joins TRBV4-1 to TRBJ2-6; TRBD2 might be the D (5 bases). CDR1 and CDR2 (germline): MGHRA, YSYEKL. The CDR3 runs to 14 residues. V gave up 0 bases and J gave up 9 bases, with 9 bases separating them. In DNA, the CDR3 is TGCGCCAGCAGCCAAGATTGGCGGGTCAACGTCCTGACTTTC. It specifies CASSQDWRVNVLTF.

The chain couples TRBV12-5 to TRBJ2-1, with 7 bases that match TRBD1. Germline CDR1 and CDR2: LGHNT and FRNRAP. The V segment lost 0 bases and the J segment 10 bases; nucleotides outside the gene matches: 3. This CDR3 has 13 amino acids. CDR3 sequence reads: CASGLVQGLEQFF. The CDR3 bases are TGTGCTAGTGGTTTGGTACAGGGGTTAGAGCAGTTCTTC.

The J gene is TRBJ1-5, the V gene TRBV6-5; D remains ambiguous. The CDR3 runs 14 residues. V was clipped by 2 bases and J by 1 base, with 6 bases between them. Germline lookup yields CDR1 MNHEY and CDR2 SVGAGI. Written as DNA, the CDR3 is TGTGCCAGCAGTTACGCGGAGAGCAATCAGCCCCAGCATTTT. Amino acid sequence: CASSYAESNQPQHF.

The V and J genes are TRBV3-1 (or the pseudogene TRBV3-2) and TRBJ1-2, with a weak D call TRBD1 (6 bases). The germline V gene has CDR1 LGHDT and CDR2 YNNKEL (reference sequence). There are 17 residues in the CDR3. The germline V and J ends were trimmed by 7 bases and 2 bases, with 23 bases remaining between them. The CDR3 reads CASTNGGGARGNYGYTF. CDR3 coding DNA: TGTGCCAGCACCAACGGAGGGGGGGCGCGGGGGAACTATGGCTACACCTTC.

The V call is TRBV11-2, the J call TRBJ1-4; 8 bases are shared with TRBD1. Trimming took 2 bases from V and 4 from J; bases not matched to a gene: 3. Germline V gives CDR1 SGHAT, CDR2 FQNNGV. There are 15 residues in the CDR3. This CDR3 reads CASSLSTGGNEKLFF. CDR3 coding DNA: TGTGCCAGCAGCTTAAGTACAGGGGGTAATGAAAAACTGTTTTTT.

V is TRBV2 and J is TRBJ2-7; TRBD2 matches at 8 bases. V shed 4 bases and J 4 bases; nucleotides not matched to a gene: 3. Germline V gene sequence: CDR1 SNHLY, CDR2 FYNNEI. The CDR3 contains 13 residues. CDR3 region: CASSGTSGYEQYF. CDR3 in DNA: TGTGCCAGCAGTGGTACTAGCGGATACGAGCAGTACTTC.

The genes are TRBV28 and TRBJ2-6, with D hard to call. V was pared by 1 base and J by 0 bases, with 4 bases between. The CDR3 runs to 15 residues. CDR1 MDHEN and CDR2 SYDVKM come from the germline V gene. The CDR3 DNA is TGTGCCAGCAGTTTATACACCTCTGGGGCCAACGTCCTGACTTTC. The encoded protein is CASSLYTSGANVLTF.

The V call is TRBV7-9, the J call TRBJ2-2; D ambiguous. The CDR3 covers 16 residues. Germline loops: CDR1 SEHNR, CDR2 FQNEAQ (reference sequence). V lost 2 bases and J lost 0, with 10 bases in between. CDR3 protein: CASSLSWATNTGELFF. CDR3 nucleotides: TGTGCCAGCAGCTTATCGTGGGCAACGAACACCGGGGAGCTGTTTTTT.

The chain combines TRBV3-1 (or the pseudogene TRBV3-2) with TRBJ2-7; D is unclear. This CDR3 is built from 13 residues. The ends were cut back, 1 base at V and 5 bases at J, with 9 bases in the middle. Germline V gene data show CDR1 as LGHDT and CDR2 as YNNKEL (reference sequence). The CDR3 nucleotides read TGTGCCAGCAGCCAAGCCTTCCCTAACGAGCAGTACTTC. Translation gives CASSQAFPNEQYF.

This clone occurred a few times. The chain links TRBV20-1 to TRBJ1-6; D remains unclear. The CDR3 totals 13 residues. Trimming shortened V by 3 bases and J by 7 bases, and 10 bases separated the two germline ends. CDR1 is DFQATT, CDR2 SNEGSKA, per germline (reference sequence). The chain's CDR3 is CSASGEANSPLHF. Here the CDR3 DNA reads TGCAGTGCTAGTGGAGAGGCCAATTCACCCCTCCACTTT.

V is TRBV15 and J is TRBJ1-6, with TRBD1 matching over 8 bases. The germline V gene encodes CDR1 LNHNV and CDR2 YYDKDF (reference sequence). V lost 0 bases to trimming and J lost 2 bases; unmatched junction nucleotides: 12. The CDR3 has 20 residues. CDR3 DNA sequence: TGTGCCACCAGCAGAGAAGGCATCAGGACAGGGTATCCCTATAATTCACCCCTCCACTTT. Its translation is CATSREGIRTGYPYNSPLHF.

The gene calls are TRBV5-1 and TRBJ1-2; a possible D gene is TRBD1 (6 bases). The CDR3 covers 15 residues. V shed 0 bases and J shed 4 bases, with 13 bases lying between them. Per germline, CDR1 SGHRS and CDR2 YFSETQ. The CDR3 region is CASSLAGGLGYGYTF. In nucleotides, the CDR3 is TGCGCCAGCAGCTTGGCCGGGGGGCTGGGCTATGGCTACACCTTC.

The table lists this clone with a few counts. J is TRBJ2-5 and V is TRBV23-1; 7 nucleotides align to TRBD2. TRBV23-1 is reported as an ORF; its role is uncertain. Trimming removed 4 bases from V and 3 bases from J; junction bases left unmatched: 11. This CDR3 spans 16 amino acids. As DNA, the CDR3 is TGCGCCAGCAGTCCCCACTGGGGGGGGTACGAAGAGACCCAGTACTTC. Translated: CASSPHWGGYEETQYF.

The chain uses TRBV4-1 and TRBJ2-3; TRBD2 agrees at 7 bases. Germline V gene data show CDR1 as MGHRA and CDR2 as YSYEKL. With 0 bases clipped from V and 3 bases from J, the junction kept 6 bases outside the gene matches. CDR3 size: 16 residues. The CDR3 bases are TGCGCCAGCAGCCAAGAGGGGCTGGGGGGGACAGATACGCAGTATTTT. Amino acid sequence: CASSQEGLGGTDTQYF.

This clone was detected ten times or more. This chain links TRBV7-2 with TRBJ2-1, with D possibly TRBD2 on 5 matching bases. Trimming cost V 5 bases and J 0 bases, with 11 bases left between them. The CDR3 totals 15 residues. Germline CDR1 is SGHTA and CDR2 is FQGNSA. The CDR3 reads CASSHSRGSYNEQFF. For the CDR3, the DNA is TGTGCCAGCAGCCATAGCCGGGGCTCCTACAATGAGCAGTTCTTC.

This sequence joins TRBV7-8 and TRBJ2-3, with 7 bases matching TRBD2. V was clipped by 3 bases and J by 3 bases; unmatched bases: 6. The CDR3 length is 15 residues. CDR1 and CDR2 from the germline V gene are SGHVS and FQNEAQ. Here the CDR3 DNA reads TGTGCCAGCAGCTTTTTGACTAGCTTGACAGATACGCAGTATTTT. Protein product: CASSFLTSLTDTQYF. Using reference TRBV7-8 and TRBJ2-3 for the parts outside the CDR3, the full variable domain is GAGVSQSPRYKVAKRGQDVALRCDPISGHVSLFWYQQALGQGPEFLTYFQNEAQLDKSGLPSDRFFAERPEGSVSTLKIQRTQQEDSAVYLCASSFLTSLTDTQYFGPGTRLTVL.

This chain links TRBV19 with TRBJ2-1, with 9 bases identical to TRBD2. V lost 1 base and J lost 9; bases outside the gene matches: 16. Germline assignment: CDR1 LNHDA and CDR2 SQIVND (reference sequence). This CDR3 spans 18 amino acids. CDR3 protein: CASSIGLQYSGGRSEQFF. CDR3 sequence (DNA): TGTGCCAGTAGTATAGGCCTCCAATATAGCGGGGGTCGGAGTGAGCAGTTCTTC.

This clone was found once. The chain combines TRBV7-9 with TRBJ2-7, with TRBD2 matching over 11 bases. CDR1 is SEHNR and CDR2 is FQNEAQ in the germline V gene (reference sequence). V lost 6 bases and J lost 3; bases outside the gene matches: 4. CDR3 length: 14 amino acids. CDR3 amino acids: CASSSGTSGYEQYF. DNA for the CDR3: TGTGCCAGCAGTTCCGGGACTAGCGGCTACGAGCAGTACTTC.

CDR3 bases: TGTGCCAGCAGCCCACAGGTTTTGAACACTGAAGCTTTCTTT. It translates to CASSPQVLNTEAFF. This chain joins TRBV3-1 (or the pseudogene TRBV3-2) and TRBJ1-1; weak D call: TRBD1 (5 bases). This CDR3 comprises 14 residues. Trimming stripped 4 bases from V and 0 bases from J, with 9 bases between. Germline CDR1 reads LGHDT; CDR2 reads YNNKEL (reference sequence).

As for this clone: This CDR3 is also generated by other DNA sequences in the sample. The rearrangement uses TRBV7-9 and TRBJ1-3, with 9 bases matching TRBD1. CDR3 length: 15 residues. V was clipped by 1 base and J by 2 bases; unmatched bases: 0. CDR1 is SEHNR and CDR2 is FQNEAQ in the germline V gene (reference sequence). This CDR3 reads CASSLGQGAGNTIYF. The CDR3 DNA is TGTGCCAGCAGCTTAGGACAGGGGGCTGGAAACACCATATATTTT.

The chain links TRBV2 to TRBJ2-7, with 7 nucleotides matching TRBD1. This CDR3 has 14 residues. Germline assignment: CDR1 SNHLY and CDR2 FYNNEI. J gave up 0 bases and V 6 bases, and 5 bases lay outside the gene matches. Here the CDR3 reads CASSWGQISYEQYF. The CDR3 region has the DNA TGTGCCAGCAGCTGGGGACAGATCTCCTACGAGCAGTACTTC.

The chain uses TRBV18 and TRBJ1-2; D uncertain. This CDR3 is built from 14 residues. V gave up 6 bases and J gave up 3 bases, with 14 bases separating them. The germline CDR1 and CDR2 sequences are KGHSH and LQKENI. The CDR3 protein is CASSRSQEDYGYTF. The DNA for the CDR3 is TGTGCCAGCTCCCGTTCCCAGGAGGACTATGGCTACACCTTC.

The chain has TRBV2 and TRBJ2-5; maybe TRBD2 (6 bases). V lost 6 bases, J lost 0 bases, and 17 bases lay in between. Germline V lookup: CDR1 SNHLY, CDR2 FYNNEI. This CDR3 is 16 amino acids long. Written as DNA, the CDR3 is TGTGCCAGCAGAAGGGGAGGCGCGGGGCACCAAGAGACCCAGTACTTC. It translates to CASRRGGAGHQETQYF.

The rearrangement links TRBV3-1 (or the pseudogene TRBV3-2) to TRBJ1-3; weak D call: TRBD1 (5 bases). Germline V gives CDR1 LGHDT, CDR2 YNNKEL (reference sequence). This CDR3 has 15 residues. V was trimmed by 5 bases and J by 2 bases, leaving 13 bases between them. CDR3: CASSSTGGAGNTIYF. The CDR3 coding sequence is TGTGCCAGCAGCAGCACGGGGGGTGCTGGAAACACCATATATTTT.

The chain is built from TRBV6-5 and TRBJ1-2; 11 bases fit TRBD1. The V segment lost 5 bases and the J segment 5 bases; nucleotides outside the gene matches: 4. This CDR3 has 14 residues. CDR1 and CDR2 from the germline V gene are MNHEY and SVGAGI. The CDR3 DNA reads as TGTGCCAGCAGTACCGGGACAGGGGGGTATGGCTACACCTTC. It specifies CASSTGTGGYGYTF.